This T cell receptor beta chain was observed in a study of shared clonotypes between healthy human individuals. The overall study: The study used three CD4 naive, three CD4 memory, two CD8 naive and one CD8 memory plate per donor.

Clones were read by immunoSEQ multiplex PCR, and TCRdb kept only the in-frame ones, dropping some. The table includes about 680,000 clones, around 72% detected once. The CDR3 length is 15 residues. Looked up from germline, CDR1 is SGHAT and CDR2 is FQNNGV. The germline V and J ends were trimmed by 4 bases and 3 bases, with 16 bases remaining between them. The specimen was memory CD4+ T cells sorted from blood. The sample's subset: CD45RA-negative fraction. The sequence was collected from a woman between 25 and 40 years old in good health. V and J are TRBV11-2 and TRBJ2-7; possible D gene TRBD2, 6 bases. CDR3 coding DNA: TGTGCCAGCAGCTCACATGCGACGGGAGACTACGAGCAGTACTTC. Encoded protein: CASSSHATGDYEQYF.